This paragraph reports one T cell receptor beta chain. The CDR3 is made up of 14 amino acids. Germline CDR1 and CDR2: DFQATT and SNEGSKA (reference sequence). V lost 6 bases to trimming and J lost 1 base, with 16 bases between them. These data originate in a study of early T cells in non-severe SARS-CoV-2 infection. At the level of the study: From unsorted whole blood, bulk RNA was sequenced, and the chains remained unpaired.

Via MiXCR, TCRdb re-called the 5' RACE reads, giving one row per CDR3 protein. The sample lists about 71,000 distinct CDR3 sequences, roughly 12% seen once, with roughly 2.5% in the top ten. The sequence was collected from an adult who was a healthcare worker with PCR-confirmed SARS-CoV-2 infection or an uninfected control (not recorded which). The sequencing here drew on whole blood, taken at baseline. This rearrangement joins TRBV20-1 to TRBJ2-7; tentative D call: TRBD1 (5 bases). DNA of the CDR3: TGCAGTGCCCGCTCTGGGGCAGGGTCCTACGAGCAGTACTTC. Encoded protein: CSARSGAGSYEQYF.